A single sample is the source of the 24 T cell receptor beta chains below, sequenced in a study of T cells after yellow fever vaccination. TCRdb fed the 5' RACE reads into MiXCR, producing one record per CDR3 protein. Of approximately 330,000 distinct CDR3 sequences in the sample, about 4% were seen once. The input for sequencing was PBMCs, taken 5 days after the yellow fever booster vaccination. The source of these receptors is a man aged 18 to 30 who received the YFV17D yellow fever vaccine.

In its sample, this clonotype was seen a few times. The chain combines TRBV11-2 with TRBJ2-1, with 8 nucleotides matching TRBD2. This CDR3 is built from 17 residues. Germline CDR1 reads SGHAT; CDR2 reads FQNNGV. V lost 3 bases to trimming and J lost 4 bases; unmatched junction nucleotides: 11. Here the CDR3 DNA reads TGTGCCAGCAGCTTCGGGGGGGGTTCCCTATTATACAATGAGCAGTTCTTC. Translating it yields CASSFGGGSLLYNEQFF.

This clonotype came up a few times. The chain is built from TRBV19 and TRBJ2-3, with 8 nucleotides matching TRBD1. CDR3 length: 14 amino acids. The germline V gene has CDR1 LNHDA and CDR2 SQIVND (reference sequence). Unmatched junction bases numbered 5, after V lost 6 bases and J lost 3 bases. This CDR3 reads CASRWTGKTDTQYF. The CDR3 DNA reads TGTGCCAGTAGGTGGACAGGGAAGACAGATACGCAGTATTTT. Based on the CDR3 plus reference TRBV19 and TRBJ2-3, the full variable domain is DGGITQSPKYLFRKEGQNVTLSCEQNLNHDAMYWYRQDPGQGLRLIYYSQIVNDFQKGDIAEGYSVSREKKESFPLTVTSAQKNPTAFYLCASRWTGKTDTQYFGPGTRLTVL.

A few counts support this clonotype. V usage is TRBV7-8 and J usage is TRBJ2-1, with unresolved D. Germline CDR1 reads SGHVS; CDR2 reads FQNEAQ. Trimming removed 5 bases from V and 0 bases from J, with 11 bases in between. The CDR3 has 15 residues. CDR3 in amino acids: CASSPMSGSYNEQFF. The CDR3 DNA reads TGTGCCAGCAGCCCGATGTCAGGCTCCTACAATGAGCAGTTCTTC. Full variable domain (missing parts from reference TRBV7-8 and TRBJ2-1): GAGVSQSPRYKVAKRGQDVALRCDPISGHVSLFWYQQALGQGPEFLTYFQNEAQLDKSGLPSDRFFAERPEGSVSTLKIQRTQQEDSAVYLCASSPMSGSYNEQFFGPGTRLTVL.

The table lists this clonotype with many counts. The V and J genes are TRBV6-5 and TRBJ2-6; the D gene is possibly TRBD1 (5 bases). Deletions cut 2 bases from V and 0 bases from J, with 8 bases between. The CDR3 extends over 16 amino acids. Germline V lookup: CDR1 MNHEY, CDR2 SVGAGI. This chain's CDR3 is CASSYAGNSGANVLTF. In DNA, the CDR3 is TGTGCCAGCAGTTACGCAGGGAACTCTGGGGCCAACGTCCTGACTTTC.

The chain joins TRBV5-5 to TRBJ1-2, with D hard to call. Per germline, CDR1 SGHKS and CDR2 YYEKEE (reference sequence). With 0 bases removed from V and 4 bases from J, the gap between germline ends came to 10 bases. CDR3 length: 14 residues. Written as DNA, the CDR3 is TGTGCCAGCAGCTTGGAATTACGGGCCTATGGCTACACCTTC. Amino acids: CASSLELRAYGYTF. Complete variable domain (other parts from reference TRBV5-5 and TRBJ1-2): DAGVTQSPTHLIKTRGQQVTLRCSPISGHKSVSWYQQVLGQGPQFIFQYYEKEERGRGNFPDRFSARQFPNYSSELNVNALLLGDSALYLCASSLELRAYGYTFGSGTRLTVV.

This clonotype has just one count. The rearrangement uses TRBV19 and TRBJ2-5, with 7 bases that match TRBD2. CDR1 LNHDA and CDR2 SQIVND come from the germline V gene (reference sequence). J was trimmed by 6 bases and V by 7 bases; bases with no gene match: 14. The CDR3 spans 15 residues. The CDR3: CASTLRGGGRQTQYF. CDR3 nucleotide sequence: TGTGCCAGTACATTACGCGGCGGGGGTCGGCAGACCCAGTACTTC.

This clonotype was counted only a few times. This rearrangement joins TRBV7-2 to TRBJ2-7; 9 positions match TRBD1. The CDR3 loop spans 16 amino acids. V gave up 2 bases and J gave up 6 bases; unmatched junction bases: 11. In germline, CDR1 is SGHTA, CDR2 FQGNSA. The CDR3 region is CASSLMGTGKRSEQYF. The CDR3 DNA follows: TGTGCCAGCAGCTTAATGGGGACAGGGAAAAGGAGCGAGCAGTACTTC. Drawing the rest from reference TRBV7-2 and TRBJ2-7, the complete variable domain is GAGVSQSPSNKVTEKGKDVELRCDPISGHTALYWYRQSLGQGLEFLIYFQGNSAPDKSGLPSDRFSAERTGGSVSTLTIQRTQQEDSAVYLCASSLMGTGKRSEQYFGPGTRLTVT.

This clonotype has a handful of counts. The chain couples TRBV12-3 or TRBV12-4 to TRBJ2-1; a weak D match, TRBD2 (5 bases). Trimming took 5 bases from V and 11 from J, leaving 13 bases between them. The CDR3 is 12 residues long. CDR3 amino acids: CASSSGLVQQFF. Here the CDR3 DNA reads TGTGCCAGCAGTAGCGGTCTCGTTCAGCAGTTCTTC.

The V call is TRBV10-3, the J call TRBJ2-2; TRBD1 matches at 7 bases. The CDR3 extends over 17 amino acids. The junction had 15 bases not matched to a gene; V was cut back by 10 bases and J by 1 base. CDR1 and CDR2 from the germline V gene are ENHRY and SYGVKD. CDR3 in amino acids: CATHGSGTEQNTGELFF. CDR3 bases: TGTGCCACCCACGGCTCCGGGACAGAACAGAACACCGGGGAGCTGTTTTTT.

This clonotype has just a few counts. The V and J genes are TRBV28 and TRBJ2-5; TRBD1 aligns across 8 bases. Germline assignment: CDR1 MDHEN and CDR2 SYDVKM. V lost 6 bases to trimming and J lost 2 bases; unmatched junction nucleotides: 8. The CDR3 spans 15 residues. The CDR3 DNA reads TGTGCCAGCAGCACATGGACAGGGTCACAAGAGACCCAGTACTTC. Translation gives CASSTWTGSQETQYF.

This clonotype was found a few times. This chain uses TRBV7-3 with TRBJ2-3; the match to TRBD2 covers 9 bases. CDR3 length: 18 amino acids. In germline, CDR1 is SGHTA, CDR2 FQGTGA. With 2 bases clipped from V and 8 bases from J, the junction kept 17 bases outside the gene matches. CDR3 DNA sequence: TGTGCCAGCAGCTTATATCCCCACACTACTGCGGGGGGGGGTACGCAGTATTTT. It codes for CASSLYPHTTAGGGTQYF. Together with reference TRBV7-3 and TRBJ2-3, the CDR3 gives the full variable domain: GAGVSQTPSNKVTEKGKYVELRCDPISGHTALYWYRQSLGQGPEFLIYFQGTGAADDSGLPNDRFFAVRPEGSVSTLKIQRTERGDSAVYLCASSLYPHTTAGGGTQYFGPGTRLTVL.

This clonotype was recorded at least ten times. The chain joins TRBV5-1 to TRBJ2-5, with D possibly being TRBD1 or TRBD2 (5 bases each). CDR3 size: 15 residues. With 4 bases removed from V and 5 bases from J, the gap between germline ends came to 18 bases. Germline V lookup: CDR1 SGHRS, CDR2 YFSETQ. The CDR3 DNA follows: TGCGCCAGCAGCCTTAAGACAAGCTGGGGGGAGACCCAGTACTTC. As protein: CASSLKTSWGETQYF. The whole variable domain, remainder taken from reference TRBV5-1 and TRBJ2-5, is KAGVTQTPRYLIKTRGQQVTLSCSPISGHRSVSWYQQTPGQGLQFLFEYFSETQRNKGNFPGRFSGRQFSNSRSEMNVSTLELGDSALYLCASSLKTSWGETQYFGPGTRLLVL.

This clonotype was counted between two and nine times. The DNA is left out, because the CDR3 cannot be placed on it with certainty; the CDR3 is given as TCRdb lists it. The chain is built from TRBV20-1 and TRBJ1-2; the table names TRBD1, a call not compared with the DNA. Germline CDR1 DFQATT, CDR2 SNEGSKA (reference sequence). Ends included, the CDR3 has 13 residues. CDR3 residues: CSAEDRSNYGCTF.

This clonotype was observed at least ten times. This chain connects TRBV7-9 to TRBJ2-5, with no clear D. CDR1 and CDR2 from the germline V gene are SEHNR and FQNEAQ (reference sequence). This CDR3 contains 15 residues. Between the trimmed V and J ends, which lost 1 base and 2 bases, there was a span of 11 bases. The CDR3: CASSLGPSAQETQYF. For the CDR3, the DNA is TGTGCCAGCAGCTTAGGGCCCAGCGCACAAGAGACCCAGTACTTC.

A few counts support this clonotype. The chain couples TRBV6-1 to TRBJ1-1, with D unresolved. Germline lookup yields CDR1 MNHNS and CDR2 SASEGT. This CDR3 region has 12 residues. V lost 6 bases, J lost 5 bases, and 10 bases lay in between. In DNA, the CDR3 is TGTGCCAGCAGGGAGGGAGGAACTGAAGCTTTCTTT. This encodes CASREGGTEAFF.

The chain recombines TRBV28 with TRBJ1-1, with TRBD1 matching 11 bases. Trimming cost V 5 bases and J 5 bases; bases outside gene matches: 4. The CDR3 is made up of 14 amino acids. CDR1 and CDR2 from the germline V gene are MDHEN and SYDVKM. CDR3 DNA sequence: TGTGCCAGCAGTGTCCGGGACAGGGGGACTGAAGCTTTCTTT. The encoded protein is CASSVRDRGTEAFF.

This sequence joins TRBV12-3 or TRBV12-4 and TRBJ2-2; D ambiguous. V lost 5 bases and J 6 bases, leaving 10 bases between the germline ends. The CDR3 is 13 amino acids. CDR3: CASSLTWAGELFF. The CDR3 DNA is TGTGCCAGCAGTCTCACGTGGGCCGGGGAGCTGTTTTTT.

This clonotype was recorded many times. The chain is built from TRBV7-2 and TRBJ2-7; a possible D gene is TRBD1 (6 bases). Germline-derived CDR1 and CDR2 are SGHTA and FQGNSA. Between the trimmed V and J ends, which lost 5 bases and 4 bases, there was a span of 15 bases. The CDR3 length is 14 residues. CDR3 DNA sequence: TGTGCCAGCAGCCCAAACTCAGGGGTTTACGAGCAGTACGTC. Amino acids: CASSPNSGVYEQYV.

The chain couples TRBV6-5 to TRBJ2-3, with 7 bases identical to TRBD1. CDR3 length: 15 residues. V trimming: 2 bases; J trimming: 4 bases; junction bases outside the gene matches: 6. Germline assignment: CDR1 MNHEY and CDR2 SVGAGI. The CDR3 region is CASSYGGQHPDTQYF. In DNA, the CDR3 is TGTGCCAGCAGTTACGGGGGACAGCACCCAGATACGCAGTATTTT.

CDR3 bases: TGCAGTGCTAGGGACCGCATCAGGGGGCTCTGGAATGAGCAGTTCTTC. Its translation: CSARDRIRGLWNEQFF. The V call is TRBV20-1, the J call TRBJ2-1, with 8 positions matching TRBD1. Germline lookup yields CDR1 DFQATT and CDR2 SNEGSKA (reference sequence). This CDR3 is built from 16 residues. Trimming cost V 3 bases and J 7 bases; bases outside gene matches: 14.

The gene calls are TRBV30 and TRBJ1-5, with 7 nucleotides matching TRBD1. Germline values: CDR1 GTSNPN, CDR2 SVGIG (reference sequence). With V trimmed by 1 base and J by 3 bases, 3 bases remained unmatched. The CDR3 contains 14 residues. In DNA form, the CDR3 reads TGTGCCTGGAGTGGAGGGGGCCTCAATCAGCCCCAGCATTTT. Its protein is CAWSGGGLNQPQHF. Combining the CDR3 with reference TRBV30 and TRBJ1-5 gives the whole variable domain SQTIHQWPATLVQPVGSPLSLECTVEGTSNPNLYWYRQAAGRGLQLLFYSVGIGQISSEVPQNLSASRPQDRQFILSSKKLLLSDSGFYLCAWSGGGLNQPQHFGDGTRLSIL.

This clonotype was seen at least ten times. The chain combines TRBV9 with TRBJ1-2; maybe TRBD1 (6 bases). From germline, CDR1 is SGDLS and CDR2 YYNGEE. The CDR3 loop spans 14 amino acids. V was trimmed by 0 bases and J by 7 bases, leaving 13 bases between them. The CDR3 protein is CASSVEQGWAGYTF. DNA of the CDR3: TGTGCCAGCAGCGTAGAACAGGGATGGGCTGGCTACACCTTC. Full variable domain (missing parts from reference TRBV9 and TRBJ1-2): DSGVTQTPKHLITATGQRVTLRCSPRSGDLSVYWYQQSLDQGLQFLIQYYNGEERAKGNILERFSAQQFPDLHSELNLSSLELGDSALYFCASSVEQGWAGYTFGSGTRLTVV.

V usage is TRBV4-2 and J usage is TRBJ1-1, with D perhaps TRBD1 (6 bases). Germline CDR1 is LGHNA and CDR2 is YNFKEQ. V was trimmed by 2 bases and J by 6 bases, leaving 22 bases between them. CDR3 length: 17 residues. The CDR3 reads CASSQTPPAGGRSEAFF. CDR3 nucleotides: TGTGCCAGCAGCCAAACTCCGCCGGCGGGGGGGCGGTCTGAAGCTTTCTTT.

This clonotype was counted ten times or more. V usage is TRBV28 and J usage is TRBJ2-2; unclear D gene. Looked up from germline, CDR1 is MDHEN and CDR2 is SYDVKM. This CDR3 region has 12 residues. V shed 5 bases and J shed 8 bases, with 9 bases lying between them. In nucleotides, the CDR3 is TGTGCCAGCAGTAGTCAGAGAGGGGAGCTGTTTTTT. Encoded protein: CASSSQRGELFF.